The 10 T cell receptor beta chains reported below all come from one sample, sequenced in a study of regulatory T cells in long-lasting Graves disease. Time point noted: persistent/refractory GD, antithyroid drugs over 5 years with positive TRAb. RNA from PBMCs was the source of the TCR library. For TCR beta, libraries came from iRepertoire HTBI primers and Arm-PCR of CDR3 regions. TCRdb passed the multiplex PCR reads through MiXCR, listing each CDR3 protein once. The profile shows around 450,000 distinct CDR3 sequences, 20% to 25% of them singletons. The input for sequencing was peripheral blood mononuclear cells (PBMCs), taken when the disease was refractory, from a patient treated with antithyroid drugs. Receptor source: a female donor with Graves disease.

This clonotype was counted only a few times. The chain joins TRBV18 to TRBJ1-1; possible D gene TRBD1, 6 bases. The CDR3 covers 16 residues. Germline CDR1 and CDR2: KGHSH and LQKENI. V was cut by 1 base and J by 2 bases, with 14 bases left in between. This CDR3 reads CASSPQETGSNTEAFF. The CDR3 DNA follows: TGTGCCAGCTCACCACAGGAAACAGGGAGTAACACTGAAGCTTTCTTT. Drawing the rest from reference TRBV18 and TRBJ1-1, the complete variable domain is NAGVMQNPRHLVRRRGQEARLRCSPMKGHSHVYWYRQLPEEGLKFMVYLQKENIIDESGMPKERFSAEFPKEGPSILRIQQVVRGDSAAYFCASSPQETGSNTEAFFGQGTRLTVV.

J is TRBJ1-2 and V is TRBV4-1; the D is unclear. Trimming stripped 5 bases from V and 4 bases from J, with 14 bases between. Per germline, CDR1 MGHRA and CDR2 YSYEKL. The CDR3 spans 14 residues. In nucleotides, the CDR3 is TGCGCCAGCAGCGCCCGAAGGACGGTCTATGGCTACACCTTC. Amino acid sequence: CASSARRTVYGYTF.

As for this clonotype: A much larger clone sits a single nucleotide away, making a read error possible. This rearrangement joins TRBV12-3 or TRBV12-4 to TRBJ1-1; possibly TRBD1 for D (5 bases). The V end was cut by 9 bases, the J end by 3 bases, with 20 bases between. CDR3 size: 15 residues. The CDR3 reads CASRQFSTVDTEAFF. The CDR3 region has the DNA TGTGCCAGTAGACAGTTTTCGACGGTGGACACTGAAGCTTTCTTT.

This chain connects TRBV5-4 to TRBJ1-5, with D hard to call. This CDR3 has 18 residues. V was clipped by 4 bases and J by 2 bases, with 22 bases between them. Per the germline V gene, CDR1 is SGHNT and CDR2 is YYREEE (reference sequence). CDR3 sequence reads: CASSPRAGFSPGNQPQHF. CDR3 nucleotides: TGTGCCAGCAGCCCACGGGCGGGATTCTCCCCGGGCAATCAGCCCCAGCATTTT.

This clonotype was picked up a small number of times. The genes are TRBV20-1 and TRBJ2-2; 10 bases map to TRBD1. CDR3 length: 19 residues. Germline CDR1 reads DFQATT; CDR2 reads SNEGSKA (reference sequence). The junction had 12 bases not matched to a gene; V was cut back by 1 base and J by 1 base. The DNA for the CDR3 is TGCAGTGCTAGAGTCCTCCTTTCCGGGACAGGGGTGAACACCGGGGAGCTGTTTTTT. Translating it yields CSARVLLSGTGVNTGELFF.

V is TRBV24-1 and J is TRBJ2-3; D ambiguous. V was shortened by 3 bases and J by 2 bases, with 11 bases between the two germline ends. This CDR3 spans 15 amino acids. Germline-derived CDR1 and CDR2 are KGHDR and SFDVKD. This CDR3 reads CATSDPRLLTDTQYF. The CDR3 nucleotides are TGTGCCACCAGTGATCCTCGGTTGCTCACAGATACGCAGTATTTT.

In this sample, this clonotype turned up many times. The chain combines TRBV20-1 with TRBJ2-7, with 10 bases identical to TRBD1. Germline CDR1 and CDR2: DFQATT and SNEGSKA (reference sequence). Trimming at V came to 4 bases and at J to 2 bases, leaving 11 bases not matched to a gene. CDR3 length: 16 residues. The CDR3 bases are TGCAGTGCTACCACCCCCCATGGGACAGGGGCCTACGAGCAGTACTTC. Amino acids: CSATTPHGTGAYEQYF.

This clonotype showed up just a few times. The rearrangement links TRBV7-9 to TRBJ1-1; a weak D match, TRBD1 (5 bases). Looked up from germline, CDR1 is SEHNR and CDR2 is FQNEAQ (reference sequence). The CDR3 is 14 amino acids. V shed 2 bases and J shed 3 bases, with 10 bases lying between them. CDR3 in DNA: TGTGCCAGCAGCTTATCGGACACCTACACTGAAGCTTTCTTT. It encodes CASSLSDTYTEAFF.

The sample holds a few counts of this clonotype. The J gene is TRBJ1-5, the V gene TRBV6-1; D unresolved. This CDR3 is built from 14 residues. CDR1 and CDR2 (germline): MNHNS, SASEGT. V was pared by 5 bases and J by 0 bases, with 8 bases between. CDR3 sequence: CASSRSYSNQPQHF. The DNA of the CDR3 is TGTGCCAGCAGTCGGAGTTATAGCAATCAGCCCCAGCATTTT.

The CDR3 region has the DNA TGCGCCAGCAGCCAAGATCGGAAAGACTACGAGCAGTACTTC. Amino acid sequence: CASSQDRKDYEQYF. This rearrangement joins TRBV4-1 to TRBJ2-7; D is unresolved. The CDR3 extends over 14 amino acids. The germline gives CDR1 MGHRA, CDR2 YSYEKL. V was cut by 0 bases and J by 3 bases, with 9 bases left in between.